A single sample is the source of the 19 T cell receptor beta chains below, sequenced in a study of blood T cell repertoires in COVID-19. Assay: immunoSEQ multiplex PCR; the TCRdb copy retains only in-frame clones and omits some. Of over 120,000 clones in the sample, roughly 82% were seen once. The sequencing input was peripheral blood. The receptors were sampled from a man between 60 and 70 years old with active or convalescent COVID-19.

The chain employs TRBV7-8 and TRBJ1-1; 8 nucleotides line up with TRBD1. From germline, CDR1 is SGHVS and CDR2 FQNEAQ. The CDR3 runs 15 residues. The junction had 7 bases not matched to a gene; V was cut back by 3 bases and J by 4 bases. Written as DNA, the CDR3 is TGTGCCAGCAGCTTGGGGACAGGAAGAGTCACTGAAGCTTTCTTT. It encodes CASSLGTGRVTEAFF.

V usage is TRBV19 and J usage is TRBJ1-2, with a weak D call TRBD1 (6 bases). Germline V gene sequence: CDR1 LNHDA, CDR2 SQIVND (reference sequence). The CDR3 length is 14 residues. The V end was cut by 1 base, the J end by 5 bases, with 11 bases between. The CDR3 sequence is CASSIVGRGYGYTF. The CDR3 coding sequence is TGTGCCAGTAGTATAGTAGGGAGGGGGTATGGCTACACCTTC.

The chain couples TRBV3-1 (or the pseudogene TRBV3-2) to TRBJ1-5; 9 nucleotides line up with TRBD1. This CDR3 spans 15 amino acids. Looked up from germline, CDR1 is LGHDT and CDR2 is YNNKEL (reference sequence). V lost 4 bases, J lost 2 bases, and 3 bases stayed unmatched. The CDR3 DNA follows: TGTGCCAGCAGCCGGACAGGGGTCGGCAATCAGCCCCAGCATTTT. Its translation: CASSRTGVGNQPQHF.

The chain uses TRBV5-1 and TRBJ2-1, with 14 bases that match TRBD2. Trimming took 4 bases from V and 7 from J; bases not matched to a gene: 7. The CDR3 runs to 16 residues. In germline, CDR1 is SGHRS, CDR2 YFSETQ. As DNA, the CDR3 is TGCGCCAGCAGCCCCACGGGACTAGCGGGAGTGAATGAGCAGTTCTTC. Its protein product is CASSPTGLAGVNEQFF.

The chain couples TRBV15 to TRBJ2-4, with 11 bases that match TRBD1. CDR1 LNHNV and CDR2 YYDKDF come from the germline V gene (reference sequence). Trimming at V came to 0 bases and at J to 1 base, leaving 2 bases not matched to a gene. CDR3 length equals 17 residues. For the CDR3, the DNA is TGTGCCACCAGCAGAGATTGGGACAGGGGGGCCAAAAACATTCAGTACTTC. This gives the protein CATSRDWDRGAKNIQYF. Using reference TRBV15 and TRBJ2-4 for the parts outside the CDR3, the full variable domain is DAMVIQNPRYQVTQFGKPVTLSCSQTLNHNVMYWYQQKSSQAPKLLFHYYDKDFNNEADTPDNFQSRRPNTSFCFLDIRSPGLGDTAMYLCATSRDWDRGAKNIQYFGAGTRLSVL.

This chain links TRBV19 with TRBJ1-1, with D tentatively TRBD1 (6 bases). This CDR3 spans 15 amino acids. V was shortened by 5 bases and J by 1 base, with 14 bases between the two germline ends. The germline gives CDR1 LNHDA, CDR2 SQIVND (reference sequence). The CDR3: CASSPPGTSNTEAFF. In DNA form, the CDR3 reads TGTGCCAGTAGTCCTCCAGGGACATCGAACACTGAAGCTTTCTTT.

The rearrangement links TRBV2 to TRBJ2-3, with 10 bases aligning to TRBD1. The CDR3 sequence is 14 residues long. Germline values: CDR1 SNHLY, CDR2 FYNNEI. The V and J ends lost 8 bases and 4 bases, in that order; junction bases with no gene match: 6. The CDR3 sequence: CASRDRGLPDTQYF. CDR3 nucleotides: TGTGCCAGCCGAGACAGGGGGCTCCCAGATACGCAGTATTTT. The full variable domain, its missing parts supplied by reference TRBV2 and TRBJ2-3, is EPEVTQTPSHQVTQMGQEVILRCVPISNHLYFYWYRQILGQKVEFLVSFYNNEISEKSEIFDDQFSVERPDGSNFTLKIRSTKLEDSAMYFCASRDRGLPDTQYFGPGTRLTVL.

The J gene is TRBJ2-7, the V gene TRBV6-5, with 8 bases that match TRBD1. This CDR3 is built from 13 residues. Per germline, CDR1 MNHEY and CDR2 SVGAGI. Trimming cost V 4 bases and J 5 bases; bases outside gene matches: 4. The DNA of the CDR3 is TGTGCCAGCAGTTGGGGACAGGACAACGAGCAGTACTTC. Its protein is CASSWGQDNEQYF.

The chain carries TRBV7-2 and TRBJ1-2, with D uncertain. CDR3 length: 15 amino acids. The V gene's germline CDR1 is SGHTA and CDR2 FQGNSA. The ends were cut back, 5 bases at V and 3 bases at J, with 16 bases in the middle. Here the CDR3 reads CASSPTPGSDYGYTF. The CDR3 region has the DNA TGTGCCAGCAGCCCAACCCCCGGGAGTGACTATGGCTACACCTTC.

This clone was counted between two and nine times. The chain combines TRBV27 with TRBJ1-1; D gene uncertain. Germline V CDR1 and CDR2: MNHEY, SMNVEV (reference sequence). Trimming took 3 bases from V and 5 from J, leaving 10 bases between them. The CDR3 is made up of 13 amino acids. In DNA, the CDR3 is TGTGCCAGCAGTTTCACTCTGCGAACTGAAGCTTTCTTT. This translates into CASSFTLRTEAFF.

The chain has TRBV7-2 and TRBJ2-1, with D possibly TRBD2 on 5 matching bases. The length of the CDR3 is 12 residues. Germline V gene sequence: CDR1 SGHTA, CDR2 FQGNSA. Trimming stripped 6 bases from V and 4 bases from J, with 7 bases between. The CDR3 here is CASSRGYNEQFF. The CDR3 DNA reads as TGTGCCAGCAGTCGGGGATACAATGAGCAGTTCTTC.

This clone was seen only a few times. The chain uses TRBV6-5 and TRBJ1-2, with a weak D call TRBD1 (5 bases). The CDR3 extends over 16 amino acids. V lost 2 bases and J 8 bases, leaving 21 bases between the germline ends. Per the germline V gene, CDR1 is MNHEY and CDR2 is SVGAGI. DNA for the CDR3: TGTGCCAGCAGTTACCCGGGCGTTAGGGGCGTGCTCGGCTACACCTTC. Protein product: CASSYPGVRGVLGYTF.

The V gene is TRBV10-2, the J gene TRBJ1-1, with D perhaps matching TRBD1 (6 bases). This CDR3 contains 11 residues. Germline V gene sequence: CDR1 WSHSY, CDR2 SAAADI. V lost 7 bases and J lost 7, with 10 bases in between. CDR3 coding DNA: TGCGCCAGCAAAACAGGGTTTGAAGCTTTCTTT. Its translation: CASKTGFEAFF.

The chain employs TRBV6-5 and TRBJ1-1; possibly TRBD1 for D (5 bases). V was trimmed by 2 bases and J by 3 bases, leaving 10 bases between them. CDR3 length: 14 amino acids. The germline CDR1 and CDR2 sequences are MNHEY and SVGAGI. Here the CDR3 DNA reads TGTGCCAGCAGTTACAACGGGGGATACACTGAAGCTTTCTTT. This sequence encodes CASSYNGGYTEAFF.

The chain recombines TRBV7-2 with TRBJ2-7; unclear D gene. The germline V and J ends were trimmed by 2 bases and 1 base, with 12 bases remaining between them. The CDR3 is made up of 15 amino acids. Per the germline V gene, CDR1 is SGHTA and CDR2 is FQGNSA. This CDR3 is CASSLLRFGSYEQYF. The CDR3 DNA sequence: TGTGCCAGCAGCTTACTACGTTTCGGGTCCTACGAGCAGTACTTC.

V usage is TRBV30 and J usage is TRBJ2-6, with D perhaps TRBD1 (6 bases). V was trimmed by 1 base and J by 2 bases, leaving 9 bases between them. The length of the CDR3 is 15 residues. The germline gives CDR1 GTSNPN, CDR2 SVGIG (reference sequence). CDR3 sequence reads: CAWSAGVTGANVLTF. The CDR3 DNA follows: TGTGCCTGGAGTGCAGGGGTAACTGGGGCCAACGTCCTGACTTTC.

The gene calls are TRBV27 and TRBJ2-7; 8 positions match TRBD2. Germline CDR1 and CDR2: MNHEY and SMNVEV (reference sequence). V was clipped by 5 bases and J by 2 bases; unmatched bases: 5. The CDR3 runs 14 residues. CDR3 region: CASSVGGATYEQYV. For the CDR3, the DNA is TGTGCCAGCAGTGTCGGGGGGGCTACCTACGAGCAGTACGTC.

DNA of the CDR3: TGTGCCAGCAGTTACTCCGCCGGGTCTGGGTATGGCTACACCTTC. Amino acids: CASSYSAGSGYGYTF. The chain couples TRBV6-5 to TRBJ1-2; D uncertain. CDR1 and CDR2 (germline): MNHEY, SVGAGI. This CDR3 has 15 residues. With 0 bases removed from V and 5 bases from J, the gap between germline ends came to 13 bases.

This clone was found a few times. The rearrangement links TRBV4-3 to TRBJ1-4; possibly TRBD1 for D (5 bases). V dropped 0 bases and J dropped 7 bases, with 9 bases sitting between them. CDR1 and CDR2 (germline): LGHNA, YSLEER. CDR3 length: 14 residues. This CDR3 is CASSQDPDSEKLFF. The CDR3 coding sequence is TGCGCCAGCAGCCAAGATCCAGACAGTGAAAAACTGTTTTTT.